One and the same sample provided the 17 T cell receptor beta chains below, sequenced in a study of shared clonotypes between healthy human individuals. Profiling relied on immunoSEQ multiplex PCR, and the TCRdb table lists in-frame clones only, not all of them. The sample consists of roughly 2.2 million clones, roughly 93% of them appearing once. Sequenced input: naive CD4+ T cells from PBMCs. The subset was: CD45RA+ positively selected. All receptors come from a man aged 18 to 30 in good health. Some clones in this sample may be carry-over from other donors' samples.

The V and J genes are TRBV7-9 and TRBJ1-4; 8 nucleotides match TRBD1. The CDR3 has 16 amino acids. J was trimmed by 6 bases and V by 1 base; bases with no gene match: 7. The germline CDR1 and CDR2 sequences are SEHNR and FQNEAQ (reference sequence). The CDR3 is CASSLDRTGRDEKLFF. The CDR3 DNA reads TGTGCCAGCAGCTTAGATAGGACAGGGAGGGATGAAAAACTGTTTTTT.

J is TRBJ2-5 and V is TRBV4-1; tentatively, D is TRBD1 (6 bases). The ends were cut back, 3 bases at V and 1 base at J, with 12 bases in the middle. Germline CDR1 reads MGHRA; CDR2 reads YSYEKL. The CDR3 covers 15 residues. CDR3 in amino acids: CASSHRTATQETQYF. The CDR3 nucleotides read TGCGCCAGCAGCCACAGGACAGCGACCCAAGAGACCCAGTACTTC.

A remark on this clone: In the same sample, other DNA sequences code for this CDR3. This chain uses TRBV2 with TRBJ1-5, with D hard to call. This CDR3 is built from 13 residues. V was pared by 4 bases and J by 0 bases, with 4 bases between. Germline values: CDR1 SNHLY, CDR2 FYNNEI. The DNA of the CDR3 is TGTGCCAGCAGTGTCAATAGCAATCAGCCCCAGCATTTT. Protein sequence: CASSVNSNQPQHF.

CDR3 bases: TGCAGCGTCCGAAGGGCGGCAGGGGAAAACTACGAGCAGTACTTC. It translates to CSVRRAAGENYEQYF. This chain links TRBV29-1 with TRBJ2-7; D might be TRBD1 (6 bases). Germline loops: CDR1 SQVTM, CDR2 ANQGSEA. This CDR3 region has 15 residues. V lost 6 bases, J lost 3 bases, and 21 bases lay in between.

The chain combines TRBV2 with TRBJ2-7; D uncertain. V lost 8 bases to trimming and J lost 1 base, with 15 bases between them. This CDR3 region has 14 residues. Looked up from germline, CDR1 is SNHLY and CDR2 is FYNNEI. DNA for the CDR3: TGTGCCAGCGAAAAGGGCACCTTGTCCTACGAGCAGTACTTC. Translation: CASEKGTLSYEQYF.

This rearrangement joins TRBV5-6 to TRBJ2-7, with D possibly TRBD1 on 5 matching bases. CDR1 is SGHDT and CDR2 is YYEEEE in the germline V gene. Trimming removed 1 base at V and 5 bases at J, with 10 bases between. The length of the CDR3 is 13 residues. The CDR3 region is CASSLFRVDEQYF. In nucleotides, the CDR3 is TGTGCCAGCAGCTTGTTCAGGGTGGACGAGCAGTACTTC.

This clone turned up a few times. V is TRBV20-1 and J is TRBJ1-1; maybe TRBD1 (6 bases). V was cut by 7 bases and J by 8 bases, with 14 bases left in between. CDR3 size: 11 residues. The germline V gene has CDR1 DFQATT and CDR2 SNEGSKA (reference sequence). CDR3 sequence: CSVPGAAEAFF. In nucleotides, the CDR3 is TGCAGTGTTCCGGGGGCGGCAGAAGCTTTCTTT.

Notes on this clone: This sample also contains other DNA sequences that code for the same CDR3. The chain couples TRBV19 to TRBJ1-5; D not certain. Germline CDR1 LNHDA, CDR2 SQIVND (reference sequence). Trimming left V 3 bases short and J 4 bases short, with 4 bases between. There are 12 residues in the CDR3. CDR3: CASSIRNQPQHF. The CDR3, as DNA: TGTGCCAGTAGTATCAGAAATCAGCCCCAGCATTTT.

The chain combines TRBV11-2 with TRBJ2-7, with unresolved D. Trimming removed 5 bases from V and 5 bases from J, with 10 bases in between. Germline CDR1 is SGHAT and CDR2 is FQNNGV. The CDR3 has 12 residues. DNA of the CDR3: TGTGCCAGCAGCCCCGCTTGGGACGAGCAGTACTTC. Residues: CASSPAWDEQYF.

The CDR3, as DNA: TGTGCCAGTAGTAGTGCCGGGCCGGGACGGGGTCAAGAGACCCAGTACTTC. This encodes CASSSAGPGRGQETQYF. The rearrangement links TRBV19 to TRBJ2-5, with D possibly called TRBD1 or TRBD2 (5 bases each). The CDR3 sequence is 17 residues long. The germline V and J ends were trimmed by 4 bases and 2 bases, with 20 bases remaining between them. Germline V gene data show CDR1 as LNHDA and CDR2 as SQIVND (reference sequence). Filled out from reference TRBV19 and TRBJ2-5, the complete variable domain reads DGGITQSPKYLFRKEGQNVTLSCEQNLNHDAMYWYRQDPGQGLRLIYYSQIVNDFQKGDIAEGYSVSREKKESFPLTVTSAQKNPTAFYLCASSSAGPGRGQETQYFGPGTRLLVL.

The rearrangement links TRBV11-2 to TRBJ2-1, with D tentatively TRBD1 (6 bases). The V end lost 6 bases, the J end lost 6 bases, and 12 bases lay between the germline ends. CDR3 length: 13 amino acids. Per the germline V gene, CDR1 is SGHAT and CDR2 is FQNNGV. The CDR3 nucleotides read TGTGCCAGCAGTTCCAGGGGTTTCAATGAGCAGTTCTTC. Protein product: CASSSRGFNEQFF.

The J gene is TRBJ1-2, the V gene TRBV5-1; 9 nucleotides align to TRBD1. The CDR3 has 17 residues. V shed 2 bases and J 8 bases; nucleotides not matched to a gene: 16. Germline CDR1 SGHRS, CDR2 YFSETQ. The CDR3 region has the DNA TGCGCCAGCAGCTTACCTATCGCGGACAGGGGATGGCAAGGCTACACCTTC. This gives the protein CASSLPIADRGWQGYTF.

This rearrangement joins TRBV18 to TRBJ2-3; D not resolved. Trimming took 1 base from V and 3 from J, leaving 17 bases between them. The CDR3 has 17 amino acids. Looked up from germline, CDR1 is KGHSH and CDR2 is LQKENI. In nucleotides, the CDR3 is TGTGCCAGCTCACCACGTGTGGTAGGGATGGCGACAGATACGCAGTATTTT. It encodes CASSPRVVGMATDTQYF. Together with reference TRBV18 and TRBJ2-3, the CDR3 gives the full variable domain: NAGVMQNPRHLVRRRGQEARLRCSPMKGHSHVYWYRQLPEEGLKFMVYLQKENIIDESGMPKERFSAEFPKEGPSILRIQQVVRGDSAAYFCASSPRVVGMATDTQYFGPGTRLTVL.

The gene calls are TRBV29-1 and TRBJ1-1; D is possibly TRBD1 (5 bases). The CDR3 sequence is 12 residues long. Germline assignment: CDR1 SQVTM and CDR2 ANQGSEA. The V and J ends lost 3 bases and 8 bases respectively, with 13 bases between them. CDR3 residues: CSVDWQGVEAFF. Written as DNA, the CDR3 is TGCAGCGTTGACTGGCAGGGTGTGGAAGCTTTCTTT.

V and J are TRBV29-1 and TRBJ1-1, with unresolved D. In germline, CDR1 is SQVTM, CDR2 ANQGSEA. CDR3 size: 14 residues. Trimming removed 4 bases from V and 2 bases from J, with 14 bases in between. Written as DNA, the CDR3 is TGCAGCGTTGTTGGGCTCAGGACCAACACTGAAGCTTTCTTT. This codes for CSVVGLRTNTEAFF.

This chain uses TRBV5-4 with TRBJ1-4, with TRBD1 matching over 7 bases. This CDR3 has 15 amino acids. V dropped 4 bases and J dropped 5; count of bases not matched to a gene: 8. The V gene's germline CDR1 is SGHNT and CDR2 YYREEE (reference sequence). The CDR3 spells CASSTQQGSNEKLFF. The CDR3 nucleotides read TGTGCCAGCAGCACCCAACAGGGGTCGAATGAAAAACTGTTTTTT. Supplemented by reference TRBV5-4 and TRBJ1-4, the full variable domain reads ETGVTQSPTHLIKTRGQQVTLRCSSQSGHNTVSWYQQALGQGPQFIFQYYREEENGRGNFPPRFSGLQFPNYSSELNVNALELDDSALYLCASSTQQGSNEKLFFGSGTQLSVL.

Written as DNA, the CDR3 is TGTGCCAGCAGTTCAGGGAGCGAACGGACTGAAGCTTTCTTT. Translating it yields CASSSGSERTEAFF. The rearrangement links TRBV28 to TRBJ1-1, with a weak D call TRBD1 (5 bases). Deletions cut 4 bases from V and 5 bases from J, with 14 bases between. Germline V CDR1 and CDR2: MDHEN, SYDVKM. The CDR3 spans 14 residues.